Shown below are 31 T cell receptor beta chains from a single sample sequenced in a study of early T cells in non-severe SARS-CoV-2 infection (dated by TCRdb to about 2021). Preparation of the library involved 5' RACE. This sample was sequenced with a NextSeq 500. TCRdb passed the public sequencing reads through fastp at Q25 and MiXCR, retaining productive beta sequences. Duplicate CDR3 protein sequences are folded into a single record with the most common DNA and genes. The sample yields about 69,000 distinct CDR3 sequences; around a tenth were counted once. Clones ranked in the top ten supply about 5.6% of the sample. Sequenced sample: whole blood. Receptor source: an adult who was a healthcare worker with PCR-confirmed SARS-CoV-2 infection or an uninfected control (not recorded which).

This clonotype was counted ten times or more. V and J are TRBV5-1 and TRBJ1-2; no reliable D call. The CDR3 consists of 13 residues. CDR1 and CDR2 (germline): SGHRS, YFSETQ. Trimming pared 1 base from V and 5 bases from J, leaving 9 bases between. CDR3 protein: CASSLYGVYGYTF. CDR3 coding DNA: TGCGCCAGCAGCTTGTACGGGGTTTATGGCTACACCTTC.

The gene calls are TRBV5-1 and TRBJ2-1, with 10 bases matching TRBD2. The V segment lost 2 bases and the J segment 0 bases; nucleotides outside the gene matches: 5. The CDR3 is 17 amino acids. CDR1 SGHRS and CDR2 YFSETQ come from the germline V gene. CDR3 nucleotides: TGCGCCAGCAGCTTCTCTAGCGGGGGCGGCTCCTACAATGAGCAGTTCTTC. Its translation: CASSFSSGGGSYNEQFF.

Turning to this clonotype: A much larger clone lies one base from this, so it may be a read error. The CDR3 nucleotides are TGTGCCAGCGCCGCGATTACCTACGAGCAGTACTTC. The encoded protein is CASAAITYEQYF. The chain links TRBV6-6 to TRBJ2-7; no clear D gene. The CDR3 runs 12 residues. Trimming left V 8 bases short and J 2 bases short, with 10 bases between. Germline lookup yields CDR1 MNHNY and CDR2 SVGAGI (reference sequence).

In its sample, this clonotype was seen many times. The V call is TRBV20-1, the J call TRBJ2-1; weak D call: TRBD2 (7 bases). The germline V gene encodes CDR1 DFQATT and CDR2 SNEGSKA (reference sequence). CDR3 size: 16 residues. V gave up 4 bases and J gave up 0 bases, with 16 bases separating them. The CDR3 DNA reads TGCAGTGCTAAGAGAAGCGGGACATCCTCCTACAATGAGCAGTTCTTC. Translation gives CSAKRSGTSSYNEQFF.

This clonotype was recorded at least ten times. The rearrangement uses TRBV5-4 and TRBJ2-5; 10 bases fit TRBD1. V dropped 4 bases and J dropped 5; count of bases not matched to a gene: 5. The length of the CDR3 is 14 residues. The germline V gene encodes CDR1 SGHNT and CDR2 YYREEE (reference sequence). CDR3 sequence: CASSPDRGPETQYF. The CDR3 coding sequence is TGTGCCAGCAGCCCCGACAGGGGGCCGGAGACCCAGTACTTC.

This clonotype was picked up a small number of times. The chain combines TRBV4-2 with TRBJ2-7; 10 nucleotides match TRBD1. V was clipped by 1 base and J by 3 bases; unmatched bases: 9. Germline values: CDR1 LGHNA, CDR2 YNFKEQ. The CDR3 contains 17 residues. CDR3 sequence reads: CASSQGGQGMVSYEQYF. The CDR3 DNA reads as TGTGCCAGCAGCCAAGGGGGACAGGGGATGGTCAGCTACGAGCAGTACTTC.

The genes are TRBV5-1 and TRBJ2-3, with D maybe TRBD1 (6 bases). The CDR3 is made up of 15 amino acids. Germline CDR1 and CDR2: SGHRS and YFSETQ. V was clipped by 4 bases and J by 0 bases, with 12 bases between them. CDR3 DNA sequence: TGCGCCAGCAGCCAGCGGACAGTTAGCACAGATACGCAGTATTTT. Amino acids: CASSQRTVSTDTQYF. The full variable domain, with the rest looked up from reference TRBV5-1 and TRBJ2-3, is KAGVTQTPRYLIKTRGQQVTLSCSPISGHRSVSWYQQTPGQGLQFLFEYFSETQRNKGNFPGRFSGRQFSNSRSEMNVSTLELGDSALYLCASSQRTVSTDTQYFGPGTRLTVL.

V and J are TRBV6-2 or TRBV6-3 and TRBJ2-3; tentatively, D is TRBD2 (5 bases). Germline CDR1 and CDR2: MNHEY and SVGEGT. The V end was cut by 6 bases, the J end by 5 bases, with 15 bases between. This CDR3 comprises 14 residues. The DNA of the CDR3 is TGTGCCAGCAGGCCCCTAGGTGCGGGAGATACGCAGTATTTT. As protein: CASRPLGAGDTQYF.

The J gene is TRBJ2-3, the V gene TRBV7-3; 9 bases map to TRBD2. J lost 1 base, V lost 5 bases, and 4 bases had no gene match. CDR1 is SGHTA and CDR2 is FQGTGA in the germline V gene. The CDR3 is 15 amino acids. The DNA for the CDR3 is TGTGCCAGCAGCACCCAGCGGGGGGGCACAGATACGCAGTATTTT. Protein: CASSTQRGGTDTQYF.

This clonotype occurred many times. This chain connects TRBV6-1 to TRBJ2-2, with 8 bases fitting TRBD1. Germline-derived CDR1 and CDR2 are MNHNS and SASEGT. CDR3 size: 14 residues. Germline trimming cut 9 bases from V and 7 bases from J; bases unmatched to any gene: 10. The CDR3 DNA sequence: TGTGCCAGTACCAAGACAGGGGTTGGCGGGGAGCTGTTTTTT. Translating gives CASTKTGVGGELFF.

The table lists this clonotype with a few counts. V usage is TRBV12-3 or TRBV12-4 and J usage is TRBJ2-1, with TRBD2 identical over 10 bases. V gave up 6 bases and J gave up 9 bases; unmatched junction bases: 8. This CDR3 is 14 amino acids long. For the CDR3, the DNA is TGTGCCAGCAGGGCCGGGACTAGCGAGCTTGAGCAGTTCTTC. This encodes CASRAGTSELEQFF.

This clonotype showed up many times. The chain is built from TRBV2 and TRBJ2-5; D is unclear. Deletions cut 4 bases from V and 3 bases from J, with 9 bases between. Looked up from germline, CDR1 is SNHLY and CDR2 is FYNNEI. CDR3 length equals 13 residues. As DNA, the CDR3 is TGTGCCAGCAGTGTAGACTTAAAAGAGACCCAGTACTTC. Amino acids: CASSVDLKETQYF.

This chain uses TRBV7-2 with TRBJ2-1, with D perhaps matching TRBD2 (5 bases). Germline V gene lookup returns CDR1 SGHTA and CDR2 FQGNSA. The CDR3 consists of 14 residues. Trimming cost V 0 bases and J 7 bases, with 10 bases left between them. The CDR3 region is CASSLAASQNEQFF. Here the CDR3 DNA reads TGTGCCAGCAGCTTAGCGGCTAGCCAGAATGAGCAGTTCTTC.

This clonotype occurred many times. The chain uses TRBV7-9 and TRBJ1-4, with a tentative D call TRBD1 (5 bases). V was clipped by 2 bases and J by 10 bases, with 11 bases between them. The CDR3 contains 13 residues. Germline assignment: CDR1 SEHNR and CDR2 FQNEAQ (reference sequence). The CDR3 DNA follows: TGTGCCAGCAGCTTAAGGGACGAGCGAAAACTGTTTTTT. This encodes CASSLRDERKLFF.

This clonotype was recorded at least ten times. J is TRBJ2-6 and V is TRBV29-1; D gene uncertain. Germline CDR1 is SQVTM and CDR2 is ANQGSEA. The ends were cut back, 4 bases at V and 1 base at J, with 5 bases in the middle. The CDR3 has 13 residues. Here the CDR3 DNA reads TGCAGCGTTGGAGAATCTGGGGCCAACGTCCTGACTTTC. It yields the protein CSVGESGANVLTF.

This clonotype was seen at least ten times. V usage is TRBV18 and J usage is TRBJ2-3; D tentatively fits TRBD1 or TRBD2 (6 bases each). Between the trimmed V and J ends, which lost 0 bases and 1 base, there was a span of 11 bases. From germline, CDR1 is KGHSH and CDR2 LQKENI. The CDR3 runs 16 residues. The CDR3 DNA reads TGTGCCAGCTCACCACCGGGGGGCGATGGCACAGATACGCAGTATTTT. Amino acid sequence: CASSPPGGDGTDTQYF.

V is TRBV11-1 and J is TRBJ2-7; 9 bases fit TRBD1. Germline V gene sequence: CDR1 SGHAT, CDR2 FQDESV (reference sequence). V gave up 3 bases and J gave up 4 bases; unmatched junction bases: 7. The CDR3 is 15 residues long. The CDR3 protein is CASSFSQGASYEQYF. The CDR3 nucleotides are TGTGCCAGCAGCTTTTCACAGGGGGCGTCGTACGAGCAGTACTTC.

This clonotype was detected a few times. The chain joins TRBV10-2 to TRBJ1-2; D remains unclear. Per germline, CDR1 WSHSY and CDR2 SAAADI. V lost 6 bases, J lost 8 bases, and 16 bases lay in between. This CDR3 comprises 13 residues. The CDR3 region has the DNA TGCGCCAGCAGCCCCGGCCCATCGCGGGGCTACACCTTC. It encodes CASSPGPSRGYTF.

At least ten counts were recorded for this clonotype. The chain uses TRBV12-3 or TRBV12-4 and TRBJ1-2, with TRBD1 matching 11 bases. V lost 6 bases, J lost 8 bases, and 5 bases stayed unmatched. This CDR3 spans 13 amino acids. The CDR3 region has the DNA TGTGCCAGCAGGCGGACAGGGGGCCGCGGCTACACCTTC. This encodes CASRRTGGRGYTF.

There are many counts of this clonotype. The chain has TRBV20-1 and TRBJ1-1; 7 nucleotides align to TRBD1. The V gene end was trimmed by 1 base and the J gene end by 1 base; junction bases not matched to a gene: 9. CDR3 size: 16 residues. The germline gives CDR1 DFQATT, CDR2 SNEGSKA (reference sequence). As DNA, the CDR3 is TGCAGTGCTAGAGGAAAACAGGGGACAGCGAACACTGAAGCTTTCTTT. Translated, it gives CSARGKQGTANTEAFF.

This clonotype was observed a few times. The chain combines TRBV6-6 with TRBJ1-1; D is unclear. The CDR3 covers 10 residues. Germline assignment: CDR1 MNHNY and CDR2 SVGAGI (reference sequence). Trimming removed 5 bases at V and 2 bases at J, with 0 bases between. The CDR3 DNA follows: TGTGCCAGCAGTAACACTGAAGCTTTCTTT. It specifies CASSNTEAFF.

A few counts support this clonotype. This rearrangement joins TRBV6-5 to TRBJ2-1; 11 bases map to TRBD1. The CDR3 is 15 residues long. V shed 6 bases, J shed 6 bases, and the junction held 7 bases outside the gene matches. Germline assignment: CDR1 MNHEY and CDR2 SVGAGI. CDR3 sequence reads: CASRNRDRGINEQFF. CDR3 nucleotide sequence: TGTGCCAGCAGAAACCGGGACAGGGGGATCAATGAGCAGTTCTTC.

The chain employs TRBV29-1 and TRBJ2-1; 8 bases align to TRBD2. The CDR3 loop spans 13 amino acids. The V gene's germline CDR1 is SQVTM and CDR2 ANQGSEA. V shed 7 bases, J shed 4 bases, and the junction held 6 bases outside the gene matches. CDR3 loop: CSAKAGVYNEQFF. The CDR3 DNA reads as TGCAGCGCTAAAGCGGGGGTATACAATGAGCAGTTCTTC.

The chain couples TRBV6-5 to TRBJ2-5; no definite D call. Germline CDR1 is MNHEY and CDR2 is SVGAGI. This CDR3 has 15 residues. Trimming stripped 0 bases from V and 1 base from J, with 9 bases between. CDR3 sequence reads: CASSYSWRSQETQYF. The CDR3 nucleotides are TGTGCCAGCAGTTACTCCTGGCGGAGCCAAGAGACCCAGTACTTC.

This clonotype occurred many times. In nucleotides, the CDR3 is TGTGCCAGTAGTATTTTGGGAAGCACAGATACGCAGTATTTT. Protein: CASSILGSTDTQYF. The chain recombines TRBV19 with TRBJ2-3, with no clear D. CDR3 length: 14 residues. CDR1 and CDR2 (germline): LNHDA, SQIVND (reference sequence). The V end lost 3 bases, the J end lost 0 bases, and 7 bases lay between the germline ends.

At least ten counts were recorded for this clonotype. CDR3 nucleotides: TGCAGTGCTAGAGGACACCAGGCGGGGTTCGGAGTCTACGAGCAGTACTTC. Translation: CSARGHQAGFGVYEQYF. This rearrangement joins TRBV20-1 to TRBJ2-7; weak D call: TRBD2 (6 bases). Trimming pared 1 base from V and 3 bases from J, leaving 22 bases between. Looked up from germline, CDR1 is DFQATT and CDR2 is SNEGSKA (reference sequence). The CDR3 runs to 17 residues.

This clonotype was recorded at least ten times. The rearrangement links TRBV2 to TRBJ2-7; the match to TRBD1 covers 9 bases. The CDR3 consists of 15 residues. J was trimmed by 3 bases and V by 6 bases; bases with no gene match: 9. Per germline, CDR1 SNHLY and CDR2 FYNNEI. CDR3 in amino acids: CASRVRTGALYEQYF. The CDR3 DNA is TGTGCCAGCAGGGTTCGGACAGGGGCCCTCTACGAGCAGTACTTC.

Only a few counts were recorded for this clonotype. This chain connects TRBV5-1 to TRBJ1-1; no firm D call. Trimming left V 0 bases short and J 7 bases short, with 10 bases between. CDR1 SGHRS and CDR2 YFSETQ come from the germline V gene. This CDR3 region has 13 residues. The CDR3 sequence: CASSLGGRNEAFF. DNA of the CDR3: TGCGCCAGCAGCTTGGGGGGAAGAAATGAAGCTTTCTTT. The full variable domain, completed using reference TRBV5-1 and TRBJ1-1, is KAGVTQTPRYLIKTRGQQVTLSCSPISGHRSVSWYQQTPGQGLQFLFEYFSETQRNKGNFPGRFSGRQFSNSRSEMNVSTLELGDSALYLCASSLGGRNEAFFGQGTRLTVV.

At least ten counts were recorded for this clonotype. The gene calls are TRBV12-3 or TRBV12-4 and TRBJ2-1; 8 nucleotides agree with TRBD2. The V gene end was trimmed by 2 bases and the J gene end by 4 bases; junction bases not matched to a gene: 1. CDR3 length equals 14 residues. The CDR3 region has the DNA TGTGCCAGCAGTTTAACTAGCGGATACAATGAGCAGTTCTTC. It specifies CASSLTSGYNEQFF.

This clonotype was seen more than once but under ten times. This rearrangement joins TRBV9 to TRBJ2-1, with 8 bases lining up with TRBD2. Trimming at V came to 0 bases and at J to 11 bases, leaving 7 bases not matched to a gene. The CDR3 is 14 amino acids. CDR1 SGDLS and CDR2 YYNGEE come from the germline V gene. CDR3 bases: TGTGCCAGCAGCGTAGAGGGTAGCGGGATGAAGCAGTTCTTC. Its protein product is CASSVEGSGMKQFF.

This clonotype was seen repeatedly, ten times or more. The V gene is TRBV11-2, the J gene TRBJ2-1, with TRBD2 matching 9 bases. Germline V CDR1 and CDR2: SGHAT, FQNNGV. Losses at the gene ends were 1 base for V and 3 bases for J; bases not matched to a gene: 10. This CDR3 comprises 18 residues. CDR3 protein: CASSLVATSGGFYNEQFF. CDR3 bases: TGTGCCAGCAGCTTAGTAGCGACTAGCGGAGGATTCTACAATGAGCAGTTCTTC.